This T cell receptor (beta chain) was obtained from a study of blood T cell repertoires in COVID-19. In the study overall: COVID-19 samples, acute and convalescent, were from the United States, Italy and Spain. PBMCs, B-cell-depleted T cells, or T cells provided the cDNA or gDNA that made up the material.

Under the authors' procedure: Amplification of reference gene primers was used by the study to estimate nucleated cell counts. Repertoires were generated with immunoSEQ multiplex PCR, while TCRdb's copy carries only in-frame clones and drops some. D and trimming come from the DNA, and the V and J calls and clone size come from that table. The sample lists a few hundred thousand clones, approximately 86% occurring once. CDR1 and CDR2 from the germline V gene are SGHTA and FQGNSA. J gave up 10 bases and V 5 bases, and 8 bases lay outside the gene matches. The CDR3 loop spans 15 amino acids. This TCR was recovered from a woman aged 70-85 years with active or convalescent COVID-19. The sequenced material came from peripheral blood. The J gene is TRBJ1-6, the V gene TRBV7-2, with 10 nucleotides matching TRBD1. The CDR3 sequence is CASSSRDRGPSPLHF. The CDR3 bases are TGTGCCAGCAGCAGCCGGGACAGGGGCCCCTCACCCCTCCACTTT.